These T cell receptor beta chains were read from a single sample in a study of blood T cell repertoires in COVID-19. Repertoires were generated with immunoSEQ multiplex PCR, while TCRdb's copy carries only in-frame clones and drops some. Found here are roughly 100,000 clones, 70% to 80% of them singletons; the top ten hold approximately 0.88%. The sequenced sample was peripheral blood. These receptors came from a human donor with acute or convalescent COVID-19. The donor label of this sample is uncertain. CDR3s include the opening cysteine and the closing phenylalanine or tryptophan. The D gene is left open where the match is weak. Clone size, where shown, is once, few, many, or a class for clones that have expanded.

NA,NA,TRBV7-8,TRBJ1-5,CASSLASGNQPQHF,TGTGCCAGCAGCTTAGCGTCGGGCAATCAGCCCCAGCATTTT
NA,TRBD1,TRBV9,TRBJ2-2,CASSFRTGVNTGELFF,TGTGCCAGCAGCTTCCGGACAGGTGTAAACACCGGGGAGCTGTTTTTT
NA,TRBD2,TRBV7-9,TRBJ2-4,CASSLGPSGGLAKNIQYF,TGTGCCAGCAGCTTAGGTCCTAGCGGGGGGTTAGCCAAAAACATTCAGTACTTC
NA,TRBD2,TRBV6-6,TRBJ2-1,CASSPRTSGSGLGEQFF,TGTGCCAGCAGTCCCCGGACTAGCGGGTCTGGGCTCGGGGAGCAGTTCTTC
NA,NA,TRBV6-4,TRBJ2-3,CASSDSGRRSDTQYF,TGTGCCAGCAGTGACTCAGGGCGGAGGTCGGATACGCAGTATTTT
NA,NA,TRBV3-1/TRBV3-2,TRBJ1-6,CASSSQQAMRHSPLHF,TGTGCCAGCAGCTCTCAACAGGCGATGAGGCATTCACCCCTCCACTTT
NA,TRBD1,TRBV6-1,TRBJ2-2,CASSDRGRGSRGTGELFF,TGTGCCAGCAGTGATAGGGGCAGGGGGAGTCGAGGCACCGGGGAGCTGTTTTTT
NA,TRBD2,TRBV28,TRBJ2-1,CASSLSASGGWGEQFF,TGTGCCAGCAGTTTATCGGCTAGCGGGGGATGGGGGGAGCAGTTCTTC
NA,NA,TRBV5-1,TRBJ2-4,CASSLGAWNRVQYF,TGCGCCAGCAGCTTGGGGGCTTGGAACAGGGTACAGTACTTC
few,NA,TRBV5-6,TRBJ1-4,CASSFWQGNGKLFF,TGTGCCAGCAGCTTCTGGCAGGGAAACGGAAAACTGTTTTTT
NA,NA,TRBV19,TRBJ1-1,CASSINFGITDTEAFF,TGTGCCAGTAGTATAAACTTCGGGATAACGGACACTGAAGCTTTCTTT
NA,TRBD1,TRBV5-6,TRBJ2-7,CASTWGQGFSEQYF,TGTGCCAGTACCTGGGGACAGGGCTTTTCCGAGCAGTACTTC
NA,NA,TRBV7-2,TRBJ2-1,CASSLTVYNEQFF,TGTGCCAGCAGCTTAACTGTTTACAATGAGCAGTTCTTC
NA,NA,TRBV6-5,TRBJ1-5,CASSTGDQPQHF,TGTGCCAGCAGTACGGGGGATCAGCCCCAGCATTTT
NA,TRBD1,TRBV3-1/TRBV3-2,TRBJ2-1,CASSHYEDRGQAFF,TGTGCCAGCAGCCACTACGAGGACAGGGGGCAGGCGTTCTTC
NA,TRBD2,TRBV5-1,TRBJ2-1,CASSLQPSGGNNEQFF,TGCGCCAGCAGCTTACAACCTAGCGGGGGGAACAATGAGCAGTTCTTC
NA,NA,TRBV11-2,TRBJ1-1,CASSLIRQNTEAFF,TGTGCCAGCAGCTTAATCAGGCAGAACACTGAAGCTTTCTTT